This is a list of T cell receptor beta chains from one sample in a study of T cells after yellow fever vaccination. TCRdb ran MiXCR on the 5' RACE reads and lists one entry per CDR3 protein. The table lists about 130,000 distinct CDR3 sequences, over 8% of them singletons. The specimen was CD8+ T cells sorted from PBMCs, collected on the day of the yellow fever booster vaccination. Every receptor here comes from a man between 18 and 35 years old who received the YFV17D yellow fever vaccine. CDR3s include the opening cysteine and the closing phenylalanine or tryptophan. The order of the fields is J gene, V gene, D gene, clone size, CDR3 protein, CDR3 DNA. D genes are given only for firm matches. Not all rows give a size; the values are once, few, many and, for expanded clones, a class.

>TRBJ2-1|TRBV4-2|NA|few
CASSQDWQGIDNEQFF
TGTGCCAGCAGCCAAGACTGGCAGGGTATCGACAATGAGCAGTTCTTC
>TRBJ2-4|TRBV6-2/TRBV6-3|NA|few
CASSYTETVDIQYF
TGTGCCAGCAGTTACACCGAGACGGTCGACATTCAGTACTTC
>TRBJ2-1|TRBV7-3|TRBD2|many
CASTAGGSYNEQFF
TGTGCCAGCACGGCGGGGGGCTCCTACAATGAGCAGTTCTTC
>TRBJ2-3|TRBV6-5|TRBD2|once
CASRHSGGLGDTQYF
TGTGCCAGCAGGCACAGCGGGGGCTTGGGAGATACGCAGTATTTT
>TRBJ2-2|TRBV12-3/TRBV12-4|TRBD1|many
CASSLVTGDPNTGELFF
TGTGCCAGCAGTTTGGTGACAGGGGACCCGAACACCGGGGAGCTGTTTTTT
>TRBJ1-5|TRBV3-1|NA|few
CASSPRRRQPQHF
TGTGCCAGCAGCCCAAGGAGGAGGCAGCCCCAGCATTTT
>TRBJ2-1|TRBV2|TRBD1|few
CASSDPPTGWGSYNEQFF
TGTGCCAGCAGTGACCCTCCGACAGGGTGGGGCTCCTACAATGAGCAGTTCTTC
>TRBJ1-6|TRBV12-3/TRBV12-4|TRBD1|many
CASSPRRDRANSPLHF
TGTGCCAGCAGCCCTCGACGGGACAGGGCAAATTCACCCCTCCACTTT
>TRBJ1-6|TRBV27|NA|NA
CASSLSPSGTLHF
TGTGCCAGCAGTTTATCACCAAGTGGCACCCTCCACTTT
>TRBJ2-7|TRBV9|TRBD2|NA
CASGPRLAVDEQYF
TGTGCCAGCGGTCCAAGACTAGCCGTCGACGAGCAGTACTTC
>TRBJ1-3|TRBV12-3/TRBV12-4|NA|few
CASNNGPQNTIYF
TGTGCCAGCAATAACGGCCCCCAAAACACCATATATTTT
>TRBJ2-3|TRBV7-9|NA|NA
CASSLVLRATDTQYF
TGTGCCAGCAGCTTAGTTCTACGGGCCACAGATACGCAGTATTTT
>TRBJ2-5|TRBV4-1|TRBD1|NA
CASSQDYGQAQETQYF
TGCGCCAGCAGCCAAGATTACGGACAGGCACAAGAGACCCAGTACTTC
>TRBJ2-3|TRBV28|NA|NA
CASSFSEVTDTQYF
TGTGCCAGCAGTTTCAGTGAGGTAACAGATACGCAGTATTTT
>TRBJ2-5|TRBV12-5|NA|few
CASGLVGSGWYQETQYF
TGTGCTAGTGGTTTGGTAGGGTCAGGGTGGTACCAAGAGACCCAGTACTTC
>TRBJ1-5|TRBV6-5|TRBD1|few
CASGTGHNQPQHF
TGTGCCAGCGGGACAGGGCACAATCAGCCCCAGCATTTT
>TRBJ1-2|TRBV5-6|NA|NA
CASSSPGTSYTF
TGTGCCAGCAGCTCTCCCGGGACAAGCTACACCTTC
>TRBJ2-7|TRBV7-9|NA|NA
CASSMDDDYEQYF
TGTGCCAGCAGCATGGACGATGACTACGAGCAGTACTTC
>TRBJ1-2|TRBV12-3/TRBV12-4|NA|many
CASTMGWGSDYGYTF
TGTGCCAGCACCATGGGGTGGGGGAGCGACTATGGCTACACCTTC
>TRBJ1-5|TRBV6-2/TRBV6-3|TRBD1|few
CASSYSPGDSHPQPQHF
TGTGCCAGCAGTTACTCCCCCGGGGACAGCCACCCACAGCCCCAGCATTTT
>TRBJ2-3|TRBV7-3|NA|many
CASSLTGGASDTQYF
TGTGCCAGCAGCTTAACGGGCGGGGCTTCAGATACGCAGTATTTT
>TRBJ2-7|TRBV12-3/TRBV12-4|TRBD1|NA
CASSSRDRGHEQYF
TGTGCCAGCAGTTCAAGGGACAGGGGTCACGAGCAGTACTTC
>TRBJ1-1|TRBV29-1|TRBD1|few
CSVRQGGTEAFF
TGCAGCGTCAGACAGGGGGGGACTGAAGCTTTCTTT
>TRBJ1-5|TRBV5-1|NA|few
CASSLEDKRRQPQHF
TGCGCCAGCAGCTTAGAGGACAAGCGACGTCAGCCCCAGCATTTT
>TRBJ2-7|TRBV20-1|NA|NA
CSARGSGYEQYF
TGCAGTGCTAGAGGTAGTGGCTACGAGCAGTACTTC
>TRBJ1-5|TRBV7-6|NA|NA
CASSTLGSNQPQHF
TGTGCCAGCAGCACCCTGGGGAGCAATCAGCCCCAGCATTTT
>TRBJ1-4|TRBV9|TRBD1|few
CASSPSYRGINEKLFF
TGTGCCAGCAGCCCTTCGTACAGGGGAATTAATGAAAAACTGTTTTTT
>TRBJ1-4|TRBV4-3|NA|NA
CASSQTTGLGEKLFF
TGCGCCAGCAGCCAGACAACAGGGTTGGGTGAAAAACTGTTTTTT
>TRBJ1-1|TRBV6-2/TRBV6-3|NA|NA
CASSYLDSTEAFF
TGTGCCAGCAGTTACTTGGATAGCACTGAAGCTTTCTTT
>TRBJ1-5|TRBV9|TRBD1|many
CASSSQGSNQPQHF
TGTGCCAGCAGCTCACAGGGGAGCAATCAGCCCCAGCATTTT
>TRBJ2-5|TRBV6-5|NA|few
CASSYRDQETQYF
TGTGCCAGCAGTTACCGGGACCAAGAGACCCAGTACTTC
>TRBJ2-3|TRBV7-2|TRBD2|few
CASSLALWTSGGAAQNTQYF
TGTGCCAGCAGCTTAGCGCTCTGGACTAGCGGGGGGGCCGCACAGAATACGCAGTATTTT
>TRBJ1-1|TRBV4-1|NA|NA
CASSRGGDTEALF
TGCGCCAGCAGCCGCGGCGGAGACACTGAAGCTCTCTTT
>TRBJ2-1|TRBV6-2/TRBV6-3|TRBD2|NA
CASSTTSFPYNEQFF
TGTGCCAGCAGTACGACTAGCTTCCCCTACAATGAGCAGTTCTTC
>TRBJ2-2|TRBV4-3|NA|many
CASSPETGELFF
TGCGCCAGCAGCCCAGAAACCGGGGAGCTGTTTTTT
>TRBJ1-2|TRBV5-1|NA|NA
CASSLTGTANYGYTF
TGCGCCAGCAGCCTTACAGGGACCGCTAACTATGGCTACACCTTC
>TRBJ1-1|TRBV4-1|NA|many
CASSQWGNTEAFF
TGCGCCAGCAGCCAATGGGGTAACACTGAAGCTTTCTTT
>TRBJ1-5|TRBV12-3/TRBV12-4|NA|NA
CASSLEGRSNQPQHF
TGTGCCAGCAGTTTAGAGGGGAGGAGCAATCAGCCCCAGCATTTT
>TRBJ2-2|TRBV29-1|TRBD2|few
CSVIAGDTGELFF
TGCAGCGTTATAGCGGGGGATACAGGGGAGCTGTTTTTT
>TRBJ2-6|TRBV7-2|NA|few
CASSMALSGANVLTF
TGTGCCAGCAGCATGGCCCTCTCTGGGGCCAACGTCCTGACTTTC
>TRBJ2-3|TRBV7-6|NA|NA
CASSLGGRQYF
TGTGCCAGCAGCTTAGGCGGTCGGCAGTATTTT
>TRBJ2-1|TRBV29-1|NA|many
CSVDRYNEQFF
TGCAGCGTTGATAGGTATAATGAGCAGTTCTTC
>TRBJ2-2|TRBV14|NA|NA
CASSLSLGGGTGELFF
TGTGCCAGCAGCCTAAGCCTCGGGGGCGGCACCGGGGAGCTGTTTTTT
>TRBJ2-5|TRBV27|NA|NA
CASRRGWTDQETQYF
TGTGCCAGCAGACGAGGATGGACGGACCAAGAGACCCAGTACTTC
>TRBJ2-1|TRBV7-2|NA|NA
CASSLDLGVDNEQFF
TGTGCCAGCAGCTTAGACTTAGGGGTCGACAATGAGCAGTTCTTC
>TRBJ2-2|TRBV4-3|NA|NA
CASSPVSGTELFF
TGCGCCAGCAGCCCAGTTTCAGGGACGGAGCTGTTTTTT
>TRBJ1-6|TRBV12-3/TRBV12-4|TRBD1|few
CASSSGQGSPLHF
TGTGCCAGCAGTTCCGGACAGGGTTCACCCCTCCACTTT
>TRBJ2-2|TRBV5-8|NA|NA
CASSLLSAGELFF
TGTGCCAGCAGCTTGTTGTCGGCCGGGGAGCTGTTTTTT